Shown below are 32 T cell receptor beta chains from a single sample sequenced in a study of human versus mouse CDR3 diversity and MHC coevolution. Method: immunoSEQ multiplex PCR; TCRdb's copy keeps in-frame clones and lacks some. The data hold about 77,000 clones, with roughly 90% observed a single time. Sequencing was performed on naive CD4+ T cells from blood. Subset here: CD45RO-negative CD62L-positive naive CD4 T cells. Source of these receptors: a person aged 30 to 70 in good health.

CDR3 bases: TGTGCCTGGAGTGGGCAGGGGGCCCACGAGCAGTACTTC. This encodes CAWSGQGAHEQYF. The chain combines TRBV30 with TRBJ2-7; 8 bases are a match to TRBD1. Per the germline V gene, CDR1 is GTSNPN and CDR2 is SVGIG (reference sequence). Losses at the gene ends were 1 base for V and 5 bases for J; bases not matched to a gene: 4. CDR3 size: 13 residues.

The CDR3 sequence: CASSQGGLRAGDLRRYEQYF. In DNA form, the CDR3 reads TGCGCCAGCAGCCAGGGGGGACTACGAGCAGGGGATCTACGGCGCTACGAGCAGTACTTC. The rearrangement links TRBV4-1 to TRBJ2-7; maybe TRBD2 (7 bases). Germline CDR1 and CDR2: MGHRA and YSYEKL. V lost 3 bases and J lost 3, with 30 bases in between. The CDR3 covers 20 residues.

This sequence joins TRBV29-1 and TRBJ2-5; the D gene is possibly TRBD2 (6 bases). V lost 5 bases and J 1 base, leaving 11 bases between the germline ends. Germline CDR1 is SQVTM and CDR2 is ANQGSEA. The CDR3 covers 13 residues. DNA for the CDR3: TGCAGCGTTCAAGGGGACTTCCAAGAGACCCAGTACTTC. This translates into CSVQGDFQETQYF.

The V call is TRBV18, the J call TRBJ2-3; unclear D gene. With 2 bases removed from V and 2 bases from J, the gap between germline ends came to 8 bases. The germline gives CDR1 KGHSH, CDR2 LQKENI. The CDR3 is 14 amino acids. The DNA of the CDR3 is TGTGCCAGCTCACCAGTAAGCCCCACAGATACGCAGTATTTT. The encoded protein is CASSPVSPTDTQYF.

The rearrangement uses TRBV6-5 and TRBJ1-2, with 7 positions matching TRBD1. CDR1 is MNHEY, CDR2 SVGAGI, per germline. CDR3 size: 14 residues. Unmatched junction bases numbered 11, after V lost 6 bases and J lost 7 bases. DNA for the CDR3: TGTGCCAGCAGAGGGGGCGCGGATCCTCGTGGCTACACCTTC. Its protein product is CASRGGADPRGYTF.

V usage is TRBV28 and J usage is TRBJ1-4; D gene ambiguous. Germline CDR1 MDHEN, CDR2 SYDVKM. The CDR3 has 14 residues. V was clipped by 3 bases and J by 7 bases, with 12 bases between them. The CDR3 coding sequence is TGTGCCAGCAGTTTCGGGGTCCGGGGTGAAAAACTGTTTTTT. Translating it yields CASSFGVRGEKLFF.

The V and J genes are TRBV19 and TRBJ1-5, with TRBD1 as a possible D gene (5 bases). CDR3 length: 16 residues. Germline loops: CDR1 LNHDA, CDR2 SQIVND (reference sequence). The V end was cut by 5 bases, the J end by 4 bases, with 18 bases between. CDR3 bases: TGTGCCAGTAGTCCCGTCCCCACAGGAAAGAATCAGCCCCAGCATTTT. Translated, it gives CASSPVPTGKNQPQHF. The variable domain in full, with the rest retrieved from reference TRBV19 and TRBJ1-5, is DGGITQSPKYLFRKEGQNVTLSCEQNLNHDAMYWYRQDPGQGLRLIYYSQIVNDFQKGDIAEGYSVSREKKESFPLTVTSAQKNPTAFYLCASSPVPTGKNQPQHFGDGTRLSIL.

The chain carries TRBV6-1 and TRBJ1-5, with D possibly TRBD1 on 5 matching bases. The CDR3 length is 17 residues. V was shortened by 2 bases and J by 8 bases, with 22 bases between the two germline ends. CDR1 is MNHNS and CDR2 is SASEGT in the germline V gene. The CDR3 spells CASSEFRGTDGIKPQHF. As DNA, the CDR3 is TGTGCCAGCAGTGAATTTAGGGGTACAGACGGAATCAAGCCCCAGCATTTT.

This rearrangement joins TRBV30 to TRBJ2-1; the D gene is possibly TRBD1 (7 bases). V dropped 3 bases and J dropped 5 bases, with 14 bases sitting between them. CDR1 GTSNPN and CDR2 SVGIG come from the germline V gene (reference sequence). The CDR3 consists of 14 residues. In DNA, the CDR3 is TGTGCCTGGAGGTTGGCAGGGGGGAACAATGAGCAGTTCTTC. Protein product: CAWRLAGGNNEQFF.

V usage is TRBV14 and J usage is TRBJ2-7, with D maybe TRBD2 (5 bases). V was clipped by 1 base and J by 6 bases, with 16 bases between them. Germline loops: CDR1 SGHDN, CDR2 FVKESK. The CDR3 is 15 amino acids. The CDR3 nucleotides are TGTGCCAGCAGCCAAGGGCCCGGGATCCGCAGCGAGCAGTACTTC. It translates to CASSQGPGIRSEQYF.

The rearrangement links TRBV30 to TRBJ2-6; the match to TRBD1 covers 9 bases. Per the germline V gene, CDR1 is GTSNPN and CDR2 is SVGIG (reference sequence). Unmatched junction bases numbered 10, after V lost 8 bases and J lost 8 bases. This CDR3 spans 14 amino acids. The CDR3 bases are TGTGCCGGAGACAGGGGGGCTCTCCCCAACGTCCTGACTTTC. Protein product: CAGDRGALPNVLTF. Complete variable domain (other parts from reference TRBV30 and TRBJ2-6): SQTIHQWPATLVQPVGSPLSLECTVEGTSNPNLYWYRQAAGRGLQLLFYSVGIGQISSEVPQNLSASRPQDRQFILSSKKLLLSDSGFYLCAGDRGALPNVLTFGAGSRLTVL.

The chain's CDR3 is CASSPRDRTNEQFF. The DNA for the CDR3 is TGCGCCAGCAGCCCAAGGGACAGAACCAATGAGCAGTTCTTC. The rearrangement uses TRBV5-1 and TRBJ2-1, with TRBD1 matching over 7 bases. This CDR3 has 14 amino acids. Trimming removed 4 bases from V and 6 bases from J; junction bases left unmatched: 7. The germline gives CDR1 SGHRS, CDR2 YFSETQ.

The CDR3 bases are TGTGCCAGCAGCTTAGGCCTCGACAGACCCTACGAGCAGTACTTC. Its protein product is CASSLGLDRPYEQYF. This sequence joins TRBV11-1 and TRBJ2-7; the D gene is possibly TRBD1 (5 bases). This CDR3 comprises 15 residues. Germline values: CDR1 SGHAT, CDR2 FQDESV (reference sequence). Trimming took 1 base from V and 2 from J, leaving 12 bases between them.

The genes are TRBV6-5 and TRBJ2-3; weak D call: TRBD2 (5 bases). The germline V and J ends were trimmed by 4 bases and 0 bases, with 8 bases remaining between them. The CDR3 consists of 14 residues. Germline-derived CDR1 and CDR2 are MNHEY and SVGAGI. For the CDR3, the DNA is TGTGCCAGCAGTTTGCCGGGAAGCACAGATACGCAGTATTTT. Amino acid sequence: CASSLPGSTDTQYF.

This chain connects TRBV4-1 to TRBJ1-2; no definite D call. The CDR3 has 19 residues. The germline CDR1 and CDR2 sequences are MGHRA and YSYEKL. V lost 1 base to trimming and J lost 0 bases, with 21 bases between them. CDR3 DNA sequence: TGCGCCAGCAGCCAAGGAGTTCTAGCCGGGTCCGGGACTAACTATGGCTACACCTTC. Amino acid sequence: CASSQGVLAGSGTNYGYTF.

The sample holds one count of this clone. The V and J genes are TRBV28 and TRBJ1-2, with 7 bases matching TRBD1. The CDR3 covers 13 residues. Trimming cost V 2 bases and J 8 bases; bases outside gene matches: 5. Germline loops: CDR1 MDHEN, CDR2 SYDVKM. In DNA, the CDR3 is TGTGCCAGCAGTTTACAGGGGGGCAGGGGCTACACCTTC. As protein: CASSLQGGRGYTF.

The rearrangement joins TRBV10-3 to TRBJ2-3; D is possibly TRBD2 (6 bases). Trimming cost V 6 bases and J 6 bases, with 13 bases left between them. The CDR3 extends over 13 amino acids. Germline V gene lookup returns CDR1 ENHRY and CDR2 SYGVKD. The CDR3 sequence: CAIRVSGVDTQYF. The DNA of the CDR3 is TGTGCCATCAGAGTTAGCGGTGTTGATACGCAGTATTTT.

The J gene is TRBJ1-6, the V gene TRBV5-1; possibly TRBD1 for D (6 bases). CDR3 length equals 16 residues. Trimming cost V 0 bases and J 3 bases, with 10 bases left between them. The V gene's germline CDR1 is SGHRS and CDR2 YFSETQ. DNA for the CDR3: TGCGCCAGCAGCTTGGACCCAGGGGTCTATAATTCACCCCTCCACTTT. It is translated as CASSLDPGVYNSPLHF.

V gene TRBV6-5 combines with J gene TRBJ2-1; D perhaps matches TRBD1 (5 bases). CDR1 is MNHEY, CDR2 SVGAGI, per germline. With 0 bases removed from V and 7 bases from J, the gap between germline ends came to 10 bases. The CDR3 consists of 14 residues. The chain's CDR3 is CASSYSGRVNEQFF. As DNA, the CDR3 is TGTGCCAGCAGTTACTCCGGCAGGGTAAATGAGCAGTTCTTC.

The CDR3 loop reads CASSDLDRVREKLFF. The CDR3 nucleotides read TGTGCCAGCAGCGACCTGGACAGGGTTCGTGAAAAACTGTTTTTT. The chain carries TRBV28 and TRBJ1-4, with 8 bases that match TRBD1. This CDR3 contains 15 residues. With V trimmed by 6 bases and J by 7 bases, 10 bases remained unmatched. CDR1 is MDHEN, CDR2 SYDVKM, per germline.

J is TRBJ1-1 and V is TRBV11-2; 8 bases fit TRBD1. V lost 4 bases and J lost 0; bases outside the gene matches: 4. Germline V gene data show CDR1 as SGHAT and CDR2 as FQNNGV. The CDR3 runs to 15 residues. In DNA form, the CDR3 reads TGTGCCAGCAGCTCCCGGACAGGGATGAACACTGAAGCTTTCTTT. It specifies CASSSRTGMNTEAFF.

The chain uses TRBV15 and TRBJ1-4; unclear D gene. Germline CDR1 LNHNV, CDR2 YYDKDF (reference sequence). The CDR3 runs to 13 residues. Trimming stripped 1 base from V and 6 bases from J, with 6 bases between. For the CDR3, the DNA is TGTGCCACCAGCAGAGCCCCGGATGAAAAACTGTTTTTT. Protein: CATSRAPDEKLFF.

The chain carries TRBV2 and TRBJ1-1, with D unclear. This CDR3 region has 13 residues. Looked up from germline, CDR1 is SNHLY and CDR2 is FYNNEI. V shed 8 bases and J shed 1 base, with 11 bases lying between them. CDR3 DNA: TGTGCCAGCTTTACAACTACGAACACTGAAGCTTTCTTT. This translates into CASFTTTNTEAFF.

The chain is built from TRBV6-1 and TRBJ2-1, with 7 bases identical to TRBD2. In germline, CDR1 is MNHNS, CDR2 SASEGT. CDR3 size: 15 residues. The V and J ends lost 3 bases and 4 bases, in that order; junction bases with no gene match: 6. The CDR3 loop reads CASSEGAGLYNEQFF. DNA of the CDR3: TGTGCCAGCAGTGAGGGAGCGGGGCTGTACAATGAGCAGTTCTTC.

J is TRBJ2-1 and V is TRBV7-9; tentative D call: TRBD2 (5 bases). Germline CDR1 reads SEHNR; CDR2 reads FQNEAQ (reference sequence). The CDR3 covers 15 residues. V lost 5 bases and J lost 3, with 14 bases in between. CDR3 residues: CASSREAGGYNEQFF. The DNA for the CDR3 is TGTGCCAGCAGCCGAGAGGCAGGAGGCTACAATGAGCAGTTCTTC. The complete variable domain, with remaining parts taken from reference TRBV7-9 and TRBJ2-1, reads DTGVSQNPRHKITKRGQNVTFRCDPISEHNRLYWYRQTLGQGPEFLTYFQNEAQLEKSRLLSDRFSAERPKGSFSTLEIQRTEQGDSAMYLCASSREAGGYNEQFFGPGTRLTVL.

The V and J genes are TRBV6-1 and TRBJ1-5, with 8 bases matching TRBD1. Germline CDR1 reads MNHNS; CDR2 reads SASEGT. This CDR3 spans 15 amino acids. The V segment lost 3 bases and the J segment 1 base; nucleotides outside the gene matches: 2. CDR3 bases: TGTGCCAGCAGTGAGGACAGGGTCAGCAATCAGCCCCAGCATTTT. Amino acid sequence: CASSEDRVSNQPQHF.

The rearrangement joins TRBV4-1 to TRBJ1-2, with 7 nucleotides matching TRBD1. The CDR3 has 12 residues. The germline CDR1 and CDR2 sequences are MGHRA and YSYEKL. J lost 4 bases, V lost 5 bases, and 1 base had no gene match. In DNA, the CDR3 is TGCGCCAGCAGCAACAGGGGCTATGGCTACACCTTC. Translation: CASSNRGYGYTF.

The chain joins TRBV7-2 to TRBJ2-2; 11 nucleotides line up with TRBD2. V was pared by 4 bases and J by 4 bases, with 8 bases of the junction left unmatched. Looked up from germline, CDR1 is SGHTA and CDR2 is FQGNSA. The CDR3 extends over 17 amino acids. The CDR3 loop is CASSCLAGGLCTGELFF. CDR3 DNA: TGTGCCAGCAGCTGTCTAGCGGGAGGACTTTGCACCGGGGAGCTGTTTTTT.

This clone was picked up one time. V gene TRBV6-5 combines with J gene TRBJ1-1; weak D call: TRBD1 (5 bases). Trimming pared 0 bases from V and 4 bases from J, leaving 9 bases between. CDR3 length: 14 residues. Germline V CDR1 and CDR2: MNHEY, SVGAGI. The CDR3 loop is CASSYSRGSTEAFF. The CDR3 DNA reads TGTGCCAGCAGTTACTCGCGGGGGAGCACTGAAGCTTTCTTT.

V is TRBV4-1 and J is TRBJ2-1; tentative D call: TRBD2 (6 bases). V was cut by 0 bases and J by 2 bases, with 14 bases left in between. The CDR3 loop spans 17 amino acids. Germline V lookup: CDR1 MGHRA, CDR2 YSYEKL. The CDR3 nucleotides read TGCGCCAGCAGCCAAGAGGGACTCGCCGGACCCTACAATGAGCAGTTCTTC. Its translation: CASSQEGLAGPYNEQFF.

This chain joins TRBV11-2 and TRBJ2-5, with 9 positions matching TRBD1. Matching the DNA end better, TRBJ2-7 makes the J call doubtful. CDR3 size: 16 residues. The germline V gene encodes CDR1 SGHAT and CDR2 FQNNGV. CDR3 sequence reads: CASSPTTGQGSHEQYF. The CDR3 DNA follows: TGTGCCAGCAGCCCCACCACGGGACAGGGTTCCCACGAGCAGTACTTC.

The chain couples TRBV5-1 to TRBJ2-7; 9 bases agree with TRBD1. V lost 0 bases to trimming and J lost 4 bases; unmatched junction nucleotides: 5. The CDR3 totals 15 residues. The germline V gene has CDR1 SGHRS and CDR2 YFSETQ. The DNA for the CDR3 is TGCGCCAGCAGCTTGGGCGGGACAGGGACATACGAGCAGTACTTC. The encoded protein is CASSLGGTGTYEQYF.